Shown below are 15 T cell receptor beta chains from a single sample sequenced in a study of regulatory T cells in long-lasting Graves disease. Relying on iRepertoire HTBI primers and Arm-PCR of CDR3 regions, the team built TCR beta libraries. TCRdb independently ran MiXCR on the multiplex PCR reads; one entry per CDR3 protein. The repertoire holds 440,000 or so distinct CDR3 sequences, with about 15% as singletons. Time point reported: newly diagnosed GD, antithyroid drugs for less than 3 months. Researchers made the TCR library from RNA that was extracted from PBMCs. This same sample was also taken into another study, of T cells in Graves' hyperthyroidism and ophthalmopathy.

The sample in question was peripheral blood mononuclear cells (PBMCs), obtained at new diagnosis, from a patient treated with antithyroid drugs. These receptors came from a woman aged 30 to 39 with Graves disease.

There are a few counts of this clonotype. The rearrangement joins TRBV15 to TRBJ2-7; a weak D match, TRBD2 (5 bases). The CDR3 spans 14 residues. The germline V gene encodes CDR1 LNHNV and CDR2 YYDKDF (reference sequence). Trimming removed 8 bases from V and 1 base from J, with 15 bases in between. The CDR3: CATGTRRSSYEQYF. For the CDR3, the DNA is TGTGCCACCGGAACTAGGCGAAGTTCCTACGAGCAGTACTTC. Full variable domain (remainder filled in from reference TRBV15 and TRBJ2-7): DAMVIQNPRYQVTQFGKPVTLSCSQTLNHNVMYWYQQKSSQAPKLLFHYYDKDFNNEADTPDNFQSRRPNTSFCFLDIRSPGLGDTAMYLCATGTRRSSYEQYFGPGTRLTVT.

The table lists this clonotype with many counts. This chain links TRBV10-3 with TRBJ1-2, with 7 positions matching TRBD1. V shed 10 bases, J shed 4 bases, and the junction held 9 bases outside the gene matches. Germline loops: CDR1 ENHRY, CDR2 SYGVKD. The CDR3 is 13 residues long. For the CDR3, the DNA is TGTGCCACCGGCCCGGGGACAGTCTATGGCTACACCTTC. Translated: CATGPGTVYGYTF.

This clonotype was seen at least ten times. The V gene is TRBV6-2 or TRBV6-3, the J gene TRBJ2-1; the match to TRBD1 covers 9 bases. After removal of 5 bases from V and 4 bases from J, the junction contained 12 bases not matched to a gene. The germline gives CDR1 MNHEY, CDR2 SVGEGT. CDR3 length: 17 amino acids. In nucleotides, the CDR3 is TGTGCCAGCAGTACCCCTGTGCGACAGGGGGGTTACAATGAGCAGTTCTTC. This sequence encodes CASSTPVRQGGYNEQFF.

This clonotype was seen a handful of times. J is TRBJ2-6 and V is TRBV7-7; a weak D match, TRBD1 (6 bases). The CDR3 totals 14 residues. The V gene's germline CDR1 is SSHAT and CDR2 FNYEAQ (reference sequence). CDR3 nucleotides: TGTGCTATTGGGGGCCGCTCTGGGGCCAACGTCCTGACTTTC. Protein sequence: CAIGGRSGANVLTF.

This clonotype has a handful of counts. V gene TRBV30 combines with J gene TRBJ2-3, with TRBD2 as a possible D gene (6 bases). Trimming stripped 8 bases from V and 4 bases from J, with 13 bases between. The CDR3 runs to 12 residues. Per the germline V gene, CDR1 is GTSNPN and CDR2 is SVGIG (reference sequence). CDR3 loop: CAGAGSSDTQYF. The CDR3 region has the DNA TGTGCCGGGGCCGGGAGTTCAGATACGCAGTATTTT.

This clonotype was seen at least ten times. The junction does not match germline at one end; this may be a read error. The CDR3 DNA is TGCACCAGCAGCTTTCGGGGGCCCAACACTGAAGCTTTCTTT. Protein: CTSSFRGPNTEAFF. V is TRBV5-1 and J is TRBJ1-1; D is possibly TRBD1 (6 bases). The V gene's germline CDR1 is SGHRS and CDR2 YFSETQ. This CDR3 region has 14 residues.

There are many counts of this clonotype. J is TRBJ1-1 and V is TRBV18; possible D gene TRBD1, 5 bases. From germline, CDR1 is KGHSH and CDR2 LQKENI. V gave up 6 bases and J gave up 4 bases, with 18 bases separating them. The CDR3 covers 15 residues. The CDR3: CASSVRREKGTEAFF. CDR3 DNA: TGTGCCAGCTCCGTCCGCAGGGAAAAGGGCACTGAAGCTTTCTTT.

The genes are TRBV6-1 and TRBJ2-7, with 12 bases lining up with TRBD2. The germline V gene encodes CDR1 MNHNS and CDR2 SASEGT. Germline trimming cut 5 bases from V and 2 bases from J; bases unmatched to any gene: 10. The CDR3 runs 17 residues. DNA for the CDR3: TGTGCCAGCAGTCGTCGACTAGCGGGAGACTTCCCCTACGAGCAGTACTTC. The encoded protein is CASSRRLAGDFPYEQYF.

This clonotype has at least ten counts. CDR3 region: CASSPRVSSSTDTQYF. For the CDR3, the DNA is TGTGCCAGCAGTCCCCGGGTCTCCTCTAGCACAGATACGCAGTATTTT. This chain uses TRBV12-3 or TRBV12-4 with TRBJ2-3; D ambiguous. The CDR3 is 16 residues long. V lost 5 bases and J 0 bases, leaving 15 bases between the germline ends.

The genes are TRBV3-1 and TRBJ2-1; D is tentatively TRBD1 or TRBD2 (7 bases each). CDR1 and CDR2 from the germline V gene are LGHDT and YNNKEL (reference sequence). The CDR3 spans 14 residues. V was cut by 2 bases and J by 6 bases, with 11 bases left in between. CDR3 loop: CASSQREGANEQFF. The CDR3 DNA reads TGTGCCAGCAGCCAAAGGGAGGGGGCCAATGAGCAGTTCTTC.

This clonotype was seen repeatedly, ten times or more. The V call is TRBV27, the J call TRBJ2-4; a possible D gene is TRBD2 (6 bases). This CDR3 contains 13 residues. Per the germline V gene, CDR1 is MNHEY and CDR2 is SMNVEV (reference sequence). Trimming cost V 0 bases and J 9 bases, with 9 bases left between them. The CDR3 sequence is CASSLSFGSIQYF. DNA of the CDR3: TGTGCCAGCAGTTTATCTTTCGGGAGCATTCAGTACTTC.

This clonotype occurred many times. The chain links TRBV27 to TRBJ2-1; D not certain. V lost 2 bases to trimming and J lost 8 bases, with 7 bases between them. CDR1 and CDR2 (germline): MNHEY, SMNVEV (reference sequence). This CDR3 is 12 amino acids long. The CDR3 coding sequence is TGTGCCAGCAGTTTAAATGTGTATGAGCAGTTCTTC. This translates into CASSLNVYEQFF.

Only a few counts were recorded for this clonotype. The rearrangement links TRBV4-2 to TRBJ2-7; 8 bases are shared with TRBD2. V lost 4 bases and J lost 0; bases outside the gene matches: 20. CDR3 length: 20 amino acids. CDR1 is LGHNA, CDR2 YNFKEQ, per germline. DNA of the CDR3: TGTGCCAGCAGCCGGGGACTTAGCGGGACCAATCACTTTAGCTCCTACGAGCAGTACTTC. Protein sequence: CASSRGLSGTNHFSSYEQYF.

This clonotype was counted ten times or more. V usage is TRBV2 and J usage is TRBJ2-4; D is unclear. The CDR3 has 16 amino acids. The V end lost 1 base, the J end lost 2 bases, and 12 bases lay between the germline ends. CDR1 is SNHLY and CDR2 is FYNNEI in the germline V gene. Written as DNA, the CDR3 is TGTGCCAGCAGTGAAGGTGCTAGAAAAACCAAAAACATTCAGTACTTC. This sequence encodes CASSEGARKTKNIQYF.

This clonotype was picked up many times. In DNA, the CDR3 is TGTGCCAGCAGCCCCCGGACAGGGGAGGATGAGCAGTTCTTC. Protein sequence: CASSPRTGEDEQFF. This chain links TRBV9 with TRBJ2-1, with 9 bases that match TRBD1. This CDR3 is 14 amino acids long. Germline lookup yields CDR1 SGDLS and CDR2 YYNGEE. The V and J ends lost 4 bases and 8 bases, in that order; junction bases with no gene match: 7.